The text below deals with one TCR beta chain. The data stem from a study of blood T cell repertoires in COVID-19. Study-wide context: The samples span acute and convalescent COVID-19 from the United States, Italy and Spain. T cells, B-cell-depleted T cells, or PBMCs supplied cDNA or gDNA.

Per the original data handling: For nucleated cells, counts were estimated from reference gene primer amplification. Sequenced by immunoSEQ multiplex PCR; TCRdb stores in-frame clones only, minus some. Clone size and the V and J calls come from that table; the DNA yielded D and trimming. The sample shows about 190,000 clones, around 80% of them seen only once. During active infection, Seattle patients enrolled and were then monitored through disease. This CDR3 comprises 14 residues. The germline V gene has CDR1 LNHDA and CDR2 SQIVND (reference sequence). V was shortened by 9 bases and J by 6 bases, with 15 bases between the two germline ends.

Input material: peripheral blood. This TCR was sampled from a woman older than 75 with COVID-19, enrolled during active disease. The chain employs TRBV19 and TRBJ1-6; no clear D. For the CDR3, the DNA is TGTGCCAGCCGGAGTCAAGTCCCTAATTCACCCCTCCACTTT. It translates to CASRSQVPNSPLHF.